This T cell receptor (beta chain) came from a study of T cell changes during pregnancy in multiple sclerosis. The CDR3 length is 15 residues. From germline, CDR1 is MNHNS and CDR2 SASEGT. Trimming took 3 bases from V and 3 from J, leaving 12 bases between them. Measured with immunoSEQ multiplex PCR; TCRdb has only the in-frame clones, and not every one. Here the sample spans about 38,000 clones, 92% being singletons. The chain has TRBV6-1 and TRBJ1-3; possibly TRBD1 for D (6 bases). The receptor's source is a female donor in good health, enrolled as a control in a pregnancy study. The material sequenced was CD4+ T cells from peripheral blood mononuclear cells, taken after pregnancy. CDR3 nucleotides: TGTGCCAGCAGTGACACGGGGGGCGATGGAAACACCATATATTTT. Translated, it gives CASSDTGGDGNTIYF.